Judged by abundance, the clone carrying this T cell receptor (beta chain) is medium-sized. TCRdb independently ran MiXCR on the reads; one entry per CDR3 protein. The sample comprises roughly 4,000 distinct CDR3 sequences, roughly 10% of which are singletons, and more than 10% rests with the top ten. The CDR3 spans 14 residues. The trim removed 4 bases at V and 8 bases at J, leaving 8 bases unmatched. Germline V gene sequence: CDR1 SGDLS, CDR2 YYNGEE. This rearrangement joins TRBV9 to TRBJ1-4; 7 positions match TRBD1. This TCR derives from a human donor with rheumatoid arthritis. The specimen was CD4+ T cells from synovial fluid. For the CDR3, the DNA is TGTGCCAGCAGCCCCGGACAGGCCCCCGAAAAACTGTTTTTT. Encoded protein: CASSPGQAPEKLFF.